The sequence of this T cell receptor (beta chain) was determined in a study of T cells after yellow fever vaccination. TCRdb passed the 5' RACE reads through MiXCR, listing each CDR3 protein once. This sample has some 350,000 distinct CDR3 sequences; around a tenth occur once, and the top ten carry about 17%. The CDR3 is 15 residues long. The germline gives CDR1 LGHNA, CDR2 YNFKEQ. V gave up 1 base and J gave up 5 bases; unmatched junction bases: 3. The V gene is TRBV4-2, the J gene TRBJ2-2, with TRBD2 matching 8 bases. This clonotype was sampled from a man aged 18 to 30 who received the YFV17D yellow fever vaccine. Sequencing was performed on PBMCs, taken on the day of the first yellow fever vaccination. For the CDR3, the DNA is TGTGCCAGCAGCCAAGCATTAGCGGGGACCGGGGAGCTGTTTTTT. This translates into CASSQALAGTGELFF.